This passage covers 20 T cell receptor beta chains from one sample sequenced in a study of blood T cell repertoires in COVID-19. Profiled with immunoSEQ multiplex PCR; TCRdb holds only in-frame clones, not every one. The sample has 300,000 to 400,000 clones, around 82% seen once. Material for sequencing was peripheral blood. The receptors were gathered from a man aged 30 to 45 with active or convalescent COVID-19.

The rearrangement uses TRBV18 and TRBJ2-3; TRBD1 agrees at 8 bases. Per the germline V gene, CDR1 is KGHSH and CDR2 is LQKENI. The CDR3 loop spans 17 amino acids. Germline trimming cut 4 bases from V and 2 bases from J; bases unmatched to any gene: 11. The CDR3 sequence: CASSHRGVKVNTDTQYF. CDR3 in DNA: TGTGCCAGCTCACACAGGGGGGTTAAAGTCAACACAGATACGCAGTATTTT.

The V call is TRBV11-1, the J call TRBJ2-1; 12 nucleotides match TRBD2. Per germline, CDR1 SGHAT and CDR2 FQDESV (reference sequence). This CDR3 comprises 15 residues. V dropped 5 bases and J dropped 4; count of bases not matched to a gene: 3. The chain's CDR3 is CASSRLAGEYNEQFF. CDR3 in DNA: TGTGCCAGCAGCCGACTAGCGGGGGAATACAATGAGCAGTTCTTC.

This sequence joins TRBV10-1 and TRBJ2-2; TRBD1 is a possible D gene (6 bases). Germline assignment: CDR1 WNHNN and CDR2 SYGVQD (reference sequence). The CDR3 covers 13 residues. CDR3 nucleotide sequence: TGCGCGCAGCCCAACAGGGCGAGCGGGGAGCTGTTTTTT. It translates to CAQPNRASGELFF.

Concerning this clone: Other DNA sequences in the sample encode the same CDR3. V gene TRBV5-1 combines with J gene TRBJ2-7, with TRBD2 matching 9 bases. V gave up 2 bases and J gave up 2 bases; unmatched junction bases: 5. The CDR3 has 15 amino acids. Germline V gene sequence: CDR1 SGHRS, CDR2 YFSETQ. CDR3 region: CASSFTAGGPYEQYF. The CDR3 DNA reads as TGCGCCAGCAGCTTTACAGCGGGAGGACCCTACGAGCAGTACTTC.

This chain uses TRBV11-2 with TRBJ2-7; D call uncertain. Germline CDR1 reads SGHAT; CDR2 reads FQNNGV. Deletions cut 5 bases from V and 6 bases from J, with 23 bases between. This CDR3 region has 16 residues. CDR3: CASSLVRLAVTFEQYF. The CDR3 bases are TGTGCCAGCAGCCTCGTTCGACTGGCGGTAACCTTCGAGCAGTACTTC.

The chain is built from TRBV7-7 and TRBJ2-3, with TRBD2 matching 12 bases. The ends lost 1 base at V and 2 bases at J; junction bases unmatched: 1. Germline values: CDR1 SSHAT, CDR2 FNYEAQ (reference sequence). This CDR3 has 16 amino acids. The CDR3: CASSLGTSGATDTQYF. The CDR3 DNA sequence: TGTGCCAGCAGCTTAGGGACTAGCGGGGCCACAGATACGCAGTATTTT.

The chain employs TRBV23-1 and TRBJ1-5; maybe TRBD1 (6 bases). TRBV23-1 is filed as an ORF, its function uncertain. This CDR3 has 16 amino acids. The V end lost 0 bases, the J end lost 0 bases, and 9 bases lay between the germline ends. CDR3 region: CASSQSRTDSNQPQHF. The CDR3 DNA is TGCGCCAGCAGTCAATCCAGGACAGATAGCAATCAGCCCCAGCATTTT.

This clone was observed a few times. The V and J genes are TRBV28 and TRBJ2-1; D gene uncertain. CDR1 MDHEN and CDR2 SYDVKM come from the germline V gene. CDR3 length: 12 amino acids. V lost 2 bases to trimming and J lost 7 bases, with 6 bases between them. The CDR3 here is CASSLLGNEQFF. CDR3 sequence (DNA): TGTGCCAGCAGTTTACTAGGTAATGAGCAGTTCTTC.

The J gene is TRBJ2-3, the V gene TRBV7-3; TRBD2 matches 7 bases. CDR1 is SGHTA and CDR2 is FQGTGA in the germline V gene. Trimming took 2 bases from V and 3 from J; bases not matched to a gene: 5. This CDR3 has 15 amino acids. CDR3 coding DNA: TGTGCCAGCAGCTTAGCGGGAGAGGGGACAGATACGCAGTATTTT. Amino acid sequence: CASSLAGEGTDTQYF. The whole variable domain, filled in from reference TRBV7-3 and TRBJ2-3, reads GAGVSQTPSNKVTEKGKYVELRCDPISGHTALYWYRQSLGQGPEFLIYFQGTGAADDSGLPNDRFFAVRPEGSVSTLKIQRTERGDSAVYLCASSLAGEGTDTQYFGPGTRLTVL.

This clone has just a few counts. V gene TRBV19 combines with J gene TRBJ1-5, with a tentative D call TRBD1 (6 bases). Germline values: CDR1 LNHDA, CDR2 SQIVND (reference sequence). The length of the CDR3 is 16 residues. Trimming cost V 6 bases and J 2 bases, with 17 bases left between them. The CDR3 coding sequence is TGTGCCAGTAGCGTGGGGCGAGGGGGGGGCAATCAGCCCCAGCATTTT. Translating it yields CASSVGRGGGNQPQHF.

There are a few counts of this clone. Without the conserved terminal phenylalanine or tryptophan, this CDR3 likely stems from a read error. No DNA is shown, since the ends of the CDR3 on it are uncertain; the CDR3 is the one TCRdb lists. This sequence joins TRBV7-3 and TRBJ1-1; the table's D gene call, TRBD1, was not cross checked with the DNA. Per germline, CDR1 SGHTA and CDR2 FQGTGA. Inclusive of both ends, the CDR3 amounts to 11 amino acids. The CDR3 sequence: CASSFDRGVLD.

The chain joins TRBV30 to TRBJ1-6; D is possibly TRBD1 (6 bases). The V end was cut by 2 bases, the J end by 13 bases, with 15 bases between. This CDR3 contains 13 residues. Per germline, CDR1 GTSNPN and CDR2 SVGIG (reference sequence). CDR3 nucleotide sequence: TGTGCCTGGAGTCCGGGACACCCGGGTCCCCTCCACTTT. Translation: CAWSPGHPGPLHF.

This clone was detected once. The gene calls are TRBV7-2 and TRBJ2-3; D is perhaps TRBD2 (6 bases). The CDR3 runs 15 residues. Trimming shortened V by 5 bases and J by 2 bases, and 14 bases separated the two germline ends. Germline lookup yields CDR1 SGHTA and CDR2 FQGNSA. This CDR3 is CASSPIADFTDTQYF. CDR3 bases: TGTGCCAGCAGCCCAATAGCGGATTTCACAGATACGCAGTATTTT. The variable domain in full, with the rest retrieved from reference TRBV7-2 and TRBJ2-3, is GAGVSQSPSNKVTEKGKDVELRCDPISGHTALYWYRQSLGQGLEFLIYFQGNSAPDKSGLPSDRFSAERTGGSVSTLTIQRTQQEDSAVYLCASSPIADFTDTQYFGPGTRLTVL.

CDR3: CASSLQGFYEQYF. The DNA for the CDR3 is TGTGCCAGCAGTCTTCAGGGCTTCTACGAGCAGTACTTC. The chain combines TRBV25-1 with TRBJ2-7, with D perhaps matching TRBD1 (5 bases). The CDR3 runs to 13 residues. Germline-derived CDR1 and CDR2 are MGHDK and SYGVNS. V lost 5 bases, J lost 3 bases, and 11 bases lay in between.

This clone was counted between two and nine times. This chain connects TRBV10-3 to TRBJ1-1; D is possibly TRBD1 (6 bases). Trimming shortened V by 2 bases and J by 0 bases, and 7 bases separated the two germline ends. Germline CDR1 ENHRY, CDR2 SYGVKD. The CDR3 runs to 14 residues. DNA of the CDR3: TGTGCCATCAGTGAGGGACAGTTGAACACTGAAGCTTTCTTT. Translated, it gives CAISEGQLNTEAFF.

This clone has only a few counts. The chain has TRBV6-2 or TRBV6-3 and TRBJ1-1; perhaps TRBD1 as D (6 bases). CDR1 and CDR2 from the germline V gene are MNHEY and SVGEGT. Deletions cut 2 bases from V and 1 base from J, with 17 bases between. This CDR3 has 17 amino acids. This CDR3 reads CASSYGGQGRENTEAFF. Here the CDR3 DNA reads TGTGCCAGCAGTTACGGAGGGCAGGGGAGGGAGAACACTGAAGCTTTCTTT.

J is TRBJ2-7 and V is TRBV10-3; 9 positions agree with TRBD1. The junction had 14 bases not matched to a gene; V was cut back by 4 bases and J by 4 bases. This CDR3 contains 17 residues. Germline V gene sequence: CDR1 ENHRY, CDR2 SYGVKD. The CDR3: CAISGPSRDRDAYEQYF. DNA of the CDR3: TGTGCCATCAGTGGGCCATCTCGGGACAGGGATGCGTACGAGCAGTACTTC.

The chain is built from TRBV19 and TRBJ1-1, with D hard to call. This CDR3 is built from 16 residues. Per the germline V gene, CDR1 is LNHDA and CDR2 is SQIVND (reference sequence). Between the trimmed V and J ends, which lost 5 bases and 8 bases, there was a span of 24 bases. The CDR3 nucleotides read TGTGCCAGTAGTGTCATGAGCCCGACCGGCGGTGGGGAAGCTTTCTTT. This sequence encodes CASSVMSPTGGGEAFF. Filled out from reference TRBV19 and TRBJ1-1, the complete variable domain reads DGGITQSPKYLFRKEGQNVTLSCEQNLNHDAMYWYRQDPGQGLRLIYYSQIVNDFQKGDIAEGYSVSREKKESFPLTVTSAQKNPTAFYLCASSVMSPTGGGEAFFGQGTRLTVV.

V usage is TRBV28 and J usage is TRBJ1-2; 7 bases are shared with TRBD1. There are 13 residues in the CDR3. Trimming took 6 bases from V and 4 from J; bases not matched to a gene: 5. CDR1 and CDR2 (germline): MDHEN, SYDVKM. The DNA of the CDR3 is TGTGCCAGCAGAACGACAGGGCCCTATGGCTACACCTTC. It is translated as CASRTTGPYGYTF.

This clone was picked up one time. This chain connects TRBV13 to TRBJ1-1, with a tentative D call TRBD1 (5 bases). Germline CDR1 reads PRHDT; CDR2 reads FYEKMQ (reference sequence). The CDR3 length is 14 residues. The ends were cut back, 3 bases at V and 1 base at J, with 9 bases in the middle. The CDR3 region is CASSLLTENTEAFF. The CDR3, as DNA: TGTGCCAGCAGCTTGCTGACAGAGAACACTGAAGCTTTCTTT. The entire variable domain, with the rest obtained from reference TRBV13 and TRBJ1-1, is as follows: AAGVIQSPRHLIKEKRETATLKCYPIPRHDTVYWYQQGPGQDPQFLISFYEKMQSDKGSIPDRFSAQQFSDYHSELNMSSLELGDSALYFCASSLLTENTEAFFGQGTRLTVV.